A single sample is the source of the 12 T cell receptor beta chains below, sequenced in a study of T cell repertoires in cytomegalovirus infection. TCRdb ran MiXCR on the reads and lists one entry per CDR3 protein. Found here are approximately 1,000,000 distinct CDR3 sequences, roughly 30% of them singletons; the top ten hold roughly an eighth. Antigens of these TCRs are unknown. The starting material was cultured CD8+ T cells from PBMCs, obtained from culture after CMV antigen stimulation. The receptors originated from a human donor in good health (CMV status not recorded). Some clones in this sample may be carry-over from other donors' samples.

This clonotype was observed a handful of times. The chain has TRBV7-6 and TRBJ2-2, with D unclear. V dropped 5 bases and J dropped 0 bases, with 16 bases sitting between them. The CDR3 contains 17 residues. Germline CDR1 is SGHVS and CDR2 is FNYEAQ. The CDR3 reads CASSPVSEPANTGELFF. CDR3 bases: TGTGCCAGCAGCCCTGTTAGTGAGCCCGCGAACACCGGGGAGCTGTTTTTT.

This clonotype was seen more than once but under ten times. CDR3 DNA sequence: TGTGCCAGCAGCACGGCGGCTACCTACGAGCAGTACTTC. This translates into CASSTAATYEQYF. The chain couples TRBV5-4 to TRBJ2-7; D remains unclear. Germline V gene lookup returns CDR1 SGHNT and CDR2 YYREEE (reference sequence). The CDR3 has 13 residues. V was clipped by 4 bases and J by 2 bases, with 10 bases between them.

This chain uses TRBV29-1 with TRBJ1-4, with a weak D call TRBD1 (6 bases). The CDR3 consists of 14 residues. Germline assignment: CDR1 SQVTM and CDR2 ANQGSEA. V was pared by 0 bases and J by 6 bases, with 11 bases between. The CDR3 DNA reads TGCAGCGTTGAAGACGAGGACAGCTATGAAAAACTGTTTTTT. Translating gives CSVEDEDSYEKLFF.

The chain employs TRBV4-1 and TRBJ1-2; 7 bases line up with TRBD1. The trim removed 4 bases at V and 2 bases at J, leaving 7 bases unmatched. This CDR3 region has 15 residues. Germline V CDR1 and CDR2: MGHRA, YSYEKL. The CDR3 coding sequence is TGCGCCAGCAGCCGAAACAGGGGAGTGAACTATGGCTACACCTTC. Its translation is CASSRNRGVNYGYTF.

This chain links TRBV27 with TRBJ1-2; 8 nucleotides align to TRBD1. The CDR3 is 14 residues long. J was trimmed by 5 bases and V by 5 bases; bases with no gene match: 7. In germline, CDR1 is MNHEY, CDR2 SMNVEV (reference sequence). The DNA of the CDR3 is TGTGCCAGCAGTCTCGCAGGGGGCGGGTATGGCTACACCTTC. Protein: CASSLAGGGYGYTF.

CDR3 nucleotide sequence: TGTGCCAGCAGTTTGATGGCCGGGGAGCTGTTTTTT. Encoded protein: CASSLMAGELFF. The chain has TRBV27 and TRBJ2-2; D uncertain. Trimming took off 3 bases at V and 6 bases at J, with 5 bases between the two ends. Germline V CDR1 and CDR2: MNHEY, SMNVEV (reference sequence). This CDR3 region has 12 residues.

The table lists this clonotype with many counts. Written as DNA, the CDR3 is TGTGCCAGCAGCTCTCCGAAGAGGGCCCGGGATACGCAGTATTTT. Protein sequence: CASSSPKRARDTQYF. The rearrangement joins TRBV7-2 to TRBJ2-3; a possible D gene is TRBD2 (5 bases). The CDR3 has 15 amino acids. Germline-derived CDR1 and CDR2 are SGHTA and FQGNSA. Trimming took 4 bases from V and 6 from J, leaving 17 bases between them. The whole variable domain, filled in from reference TRBV7-2 and TRBJ2-3, reads GAGVSQSPSNKVTEKGKDVELRCDPISGHTALYWYRQSLGQGLEFLIYFQGNSAPDKSGLPSDRFSAERTGGSVSTLTIQRTQQEDSAVYLCASSSPKRARDTQYFGPGTRLTVL.

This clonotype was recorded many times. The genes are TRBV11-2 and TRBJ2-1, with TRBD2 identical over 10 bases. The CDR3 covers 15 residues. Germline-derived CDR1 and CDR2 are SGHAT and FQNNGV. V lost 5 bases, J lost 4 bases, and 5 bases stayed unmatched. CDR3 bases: TGTGCCAGCAGCCCTACTAGCGGGACGTACAATGAGCAGTTCTTC. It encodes CASSPTSGTYNEQFF.

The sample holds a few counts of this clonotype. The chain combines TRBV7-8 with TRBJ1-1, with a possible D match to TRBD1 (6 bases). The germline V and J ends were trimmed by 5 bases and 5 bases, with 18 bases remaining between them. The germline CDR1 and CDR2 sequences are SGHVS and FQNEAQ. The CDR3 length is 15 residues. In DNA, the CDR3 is TGTGCCAGCAGCGAAGACAGGCCTGGAGGGACTGAAGCTTTCTTT. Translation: CASSEDRPGGTEAFF.

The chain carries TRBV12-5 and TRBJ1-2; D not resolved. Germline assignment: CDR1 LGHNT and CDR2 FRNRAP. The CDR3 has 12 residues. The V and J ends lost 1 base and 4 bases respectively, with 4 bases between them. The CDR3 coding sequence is TGTGCTAGTGGTTTGGAGTCCTATGGCTACACCTTC. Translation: CASGLESYGYTF.

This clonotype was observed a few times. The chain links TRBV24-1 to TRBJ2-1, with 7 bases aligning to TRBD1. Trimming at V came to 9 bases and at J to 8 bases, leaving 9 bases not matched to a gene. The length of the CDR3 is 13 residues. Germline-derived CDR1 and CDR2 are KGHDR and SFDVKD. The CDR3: CATAQGTGDEQFF. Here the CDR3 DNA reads TGTGCCACCGCTCAGGGAACAGGGGATGAGCAGTTCTTC.

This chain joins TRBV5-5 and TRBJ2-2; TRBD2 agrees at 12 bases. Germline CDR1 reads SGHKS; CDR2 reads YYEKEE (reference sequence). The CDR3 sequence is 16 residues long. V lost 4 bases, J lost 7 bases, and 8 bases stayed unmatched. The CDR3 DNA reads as TGTGCCAGCAGCCCTGGACTAGCGGGGCTAGTCGGGGAGCTGTTTTTT. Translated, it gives CASSPGLAGLVGELFF.